The rows below give T cell receptor beta chains drawn from one sample of a study of T cells of healthy individuals. TCRdb processed the 5' RACE reads anew with MiXCR; each CDR3 protein has one entry. The repertoire holds more than 85,000 distinct CDR3 sequences, with under 20% as singletons. The receptor set was obtained from a human donor in good health. Both conserved end residues are part of each CDR3. The D gene is left open where the match is weak. Rows may omit the clone size; those that give it use once, few, many or a size class.

v_call: TRBV12-3/TRBV12-4
clone_size: NA
d_call: NA
j_call: TRBJ2-7
cdr3_aa: CASSHPPGDEQYF
cdr3_nt: TGTGCCAGCAGCCACCCCCCCGGGGACGAGCAGTACTTC

v_call: TRBV2
clone_size: many
d_call: NA
j_call: TRBJ1-1
cdr3_aa: CASGTEGSTEAFF
cdr3_nt: TGTGCCAGCGGCACCGAAGGGAGCACTGAAGCTTTCTTT

v_call: TRBV19
clone_size: NA
d_call: NA
j_call: TRBJ2-2
cdr3_aa: CASSILGELFF
cdr3_nt: TGTGCCAGTAGTATACTTGGGGAGCTGTTTTTT

v_call: TRBV15
clone_size: few
d_call: NA
j_call: TRBJ2-1
cdr3_aa: CATSNQESNEQFF
cdr3_nt: TGTGCCACCAGCAATCAGGAGTCGAATGAGCAGTTCTTC

v_call: TRBV6-1
clone_size: few
d_call: TRBD1
j_call: TRBJ2-7
cdr3_aa: CASSEAFRDRSYEQYF
cdr3_nt: TGTGCCAGCAGTGAAGCTTTCCGGGACAGGTCCTACGAGCAGTACTTC

v_call: TRBV28
clone_size: few
d_call: NA
j_call: TRBJ2-1
cdr3_aa: CASTRTGDYNEQFF
cdr3_nt: TGTGCCAGCACCCGAACGGGAGATTACAATGAGCAGTTCTTC

v_call: TRBV6-2/TRBV6-3
clone_size: few
d_call: NA
j_call: TRBJ2-1
cdr3_aa: CASSSGGLYSYNEQFF
cdr3_nt: TGTGCCAGCAGTTCCGGAGGACTCTATTCCTACAATGAGCAGTTCTTC

v_call: TRBV11-2
clone_size: NA
d_call: NA
j_call: TRBJ2-2
cdr3_aa: CASSSSGVNTGELFF
cdr3_nt: TGTGCCAGCAGCTCGTCGGGGGTGAACACCGGGGAGCTGTTTTTT

v_call: TRBV19
clone_size: few
d_call: TRBD2
j_call: TRBJ2-2
cdr3_aa: CASSMWGGSNTGELFF
cdr3_nt: TGTGCCAGTAGTATGTGGGGAGGGTCGAACACCGGGGAGCTGTTTTTT

v_call: TRBV7-2
clone_size: NA
d_call: NA
j_call: TRBJ1-1
cdr3_aa: CASSLDRVKAFF
cdr3_nt: TGTGCCAGCAGCTTAGACAGGGTGAAAGCTTTCTTT

v_call: TRBV6-4
clone_size: medium-sized
d_call: TRBD2
j_call: TRBJ2-3
cdr3_aa: CASSEEAGGPTDTQYF
cdr3_nt: TGTGCCAGCAGTGAAGAGGCGGGAGGGCCGACAGATACGCAGTATTTT

v_call: TRBV5-1
clone_size: many
d_call: TRBD2
j_call: TRBJ2-1
cdr3_aa: CASSGTSVVNEQFF
cdr3_nt: TGCGCCAGCTCCGGGACTAGCGTCGTAAATGAGCAGTTCTTC

v_call: TRBV20-1
clone_size: NA
d_call: TRBD1
j_call: TRBJ2-7
cdr3_aa: CSAIRDSSYEQYF
cdr3_nt: TGCAGTGCAATCCGGGACAGTTCCTACGAGCAGTACTTC

v_call: TRBV6-5
clone_size: NA
d_call: TRBD1
j_call: TRBJ2-7
cdr3_aa: CASSGTGEAYEQYF
cdr3_nt: TGTGCCAGCAGCGGCACAGGGGAAGCCTACGAGCAGTACTTC

v_call: TRBV7-8
clone_size: few
d_call: TRBD2
j_call: TRBJ2-3
cdr3_aa: CASSRTGGGSPTDTQYF
cdr3_nt: TGTGCCAGCAGCCGGACCGGCGGGGGGTCTCCCACAGATACGCAGTATTTT

v_call: TRBV29-1
clone_size: NA
d_call: TRBD1
j_call: TRBJ2-7
cdr3_aa: CSVEGQWPTYEQYF
cdr3_nt: TGCAGCGTTGAGGGACAGTGGCCCACCTACGAGCAGTACTTC